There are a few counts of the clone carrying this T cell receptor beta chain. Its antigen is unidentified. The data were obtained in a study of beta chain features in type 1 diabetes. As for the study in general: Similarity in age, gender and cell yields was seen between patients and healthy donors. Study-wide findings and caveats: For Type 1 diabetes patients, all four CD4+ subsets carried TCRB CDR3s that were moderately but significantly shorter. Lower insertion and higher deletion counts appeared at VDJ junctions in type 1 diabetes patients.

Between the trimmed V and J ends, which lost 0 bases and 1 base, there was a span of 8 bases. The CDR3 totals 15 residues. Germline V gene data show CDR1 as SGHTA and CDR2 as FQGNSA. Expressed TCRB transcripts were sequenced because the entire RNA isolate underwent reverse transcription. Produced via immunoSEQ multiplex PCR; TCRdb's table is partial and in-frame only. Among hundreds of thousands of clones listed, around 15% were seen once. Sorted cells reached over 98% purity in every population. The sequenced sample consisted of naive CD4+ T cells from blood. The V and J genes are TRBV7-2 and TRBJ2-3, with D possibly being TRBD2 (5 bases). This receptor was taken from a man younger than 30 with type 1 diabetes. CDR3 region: CASSLAAGRTDTQYF. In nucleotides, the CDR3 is TGTGCCAGCAGCTTAGCGGCGGGCCGCACAGATACGCAGTATTTT.